Described below is a single T cell receptor beta chain sequence and its context. As yet, its antigen is unknown. Germline lookup yields CDR1 MDHEN and CDR2 SYDVKM. The CDR3 extends over 13 amino acids. Trimming cost V 7 bases and J 3 bases, with 13 bases left between them. This record belongs to a study of response to subunit inactivated influenza vaccine. Study results and limitations: Authors suggested seasonal influenza vaccinations each recruit few new T cells.

One entry per CDR3 protein, called by TCRdb with MiXCR from the RT-PCR reads. The data hold approximately 730,000 distinct CDR3 sequences, with approximately 13% observed a single time. The V and J genes are TRBV28 and TRBJ2-7; tentative D call: TRBD1 (6 bases). This clonotype was obtained from a man aged 50 or older who received an inactivated influenza vaccine. The material was PBMCs from blood, obtained about 14 days before vaccination. As DNA, the CDR3 is TGTGCCAGCACCTCCGGGACACGCTACGAGCAGTACTTC. Its translation: CASTSGTRYEQYF. The full variable domain, with the rest looked up from reference TRBV28 and TRBJ2-7, is DVKVTQSSRYLVKRTGEKVFLECVQDMDHENMFWYRQDPGLGLRLIYFSYDVKMKEKGDIPEGYSVSREKKERFSLILESASTNQTSMYLCASTSGTRYEQYFGPGTRLTVT.